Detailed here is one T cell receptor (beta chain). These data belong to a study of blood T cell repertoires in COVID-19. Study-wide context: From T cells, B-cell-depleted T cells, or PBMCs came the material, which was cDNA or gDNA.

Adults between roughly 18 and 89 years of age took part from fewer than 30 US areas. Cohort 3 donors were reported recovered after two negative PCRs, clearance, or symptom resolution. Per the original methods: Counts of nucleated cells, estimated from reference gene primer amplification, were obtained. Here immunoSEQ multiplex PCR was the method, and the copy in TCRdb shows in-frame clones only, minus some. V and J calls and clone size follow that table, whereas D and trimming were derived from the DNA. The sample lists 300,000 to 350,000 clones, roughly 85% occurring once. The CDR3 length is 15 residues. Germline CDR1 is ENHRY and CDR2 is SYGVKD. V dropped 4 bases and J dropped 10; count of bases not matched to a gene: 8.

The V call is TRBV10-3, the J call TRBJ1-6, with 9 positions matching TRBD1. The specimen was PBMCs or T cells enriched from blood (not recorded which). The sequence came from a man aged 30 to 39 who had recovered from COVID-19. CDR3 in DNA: TGTGCCATCAGTGCCGGACCGGGACAGGGATCACCCCTCCACTTT. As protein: CAISAGPGQGSPLHF.